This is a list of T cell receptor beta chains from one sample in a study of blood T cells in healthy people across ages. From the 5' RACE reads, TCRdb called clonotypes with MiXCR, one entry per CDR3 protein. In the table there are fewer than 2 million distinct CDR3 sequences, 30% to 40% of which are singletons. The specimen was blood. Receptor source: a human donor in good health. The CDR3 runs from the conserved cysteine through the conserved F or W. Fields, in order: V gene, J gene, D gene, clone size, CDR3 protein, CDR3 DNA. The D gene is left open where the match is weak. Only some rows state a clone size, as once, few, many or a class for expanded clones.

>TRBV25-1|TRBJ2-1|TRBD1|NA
CASSAWDSASLNEQFF
TGTGCCAGCAGTGCCTGGGACAGCGCGTCTCTCAATGAGCAGTTCTTC
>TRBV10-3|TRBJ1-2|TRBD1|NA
CAIGPPQGMSGYTF
TGTGCCATCGGACCCCCACAGGGGATGAGTGGCTACACCTTC
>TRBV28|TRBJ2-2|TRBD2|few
CASQRGGPNTGELFF
TGTGCCAGTCAGCGGGGGGGCCCGAACACCGGGGAGCTGTTTTTT
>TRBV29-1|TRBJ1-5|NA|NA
CSVSHGPNQPQHF
TGCAGCGTCTCCCACGGTCCCAATCAGCCCCAGCATTTT
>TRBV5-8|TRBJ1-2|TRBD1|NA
CASSLPRQGPYGYTF
TGTGCCAGCAGCTTGCCCCGACAGGGACCCTATGGCTACACCTTC
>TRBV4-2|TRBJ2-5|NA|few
CASSQAIRAVQETQYF
TGTGCCAGCAGCCAAGCAATTCGGGCTGTTCAAGAGACCCAGTACTTC
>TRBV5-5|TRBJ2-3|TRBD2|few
CASSPSGGARTDTQYF
TGTGCCAGCAGCCCTAGCGGGGGGGCCAGGACGGATACGCAGTATTTT
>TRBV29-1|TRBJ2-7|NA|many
CSVGDRSYEQYF
TGCAGCGTTGGAGACAGGTCCTACGAGCAGTACTTC
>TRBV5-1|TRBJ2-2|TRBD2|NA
CASSLGPSGNTGELFF
TGCGCCAGCAGCTTGGGTCCTAGCGGAAACACCGGGGAGCTGTTTTTT
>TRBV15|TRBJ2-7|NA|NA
CATSGGHPSYEQYF
TGTGCCACCAGCGGGGGCCACCCCTCCTACGAGCAGTACTTC
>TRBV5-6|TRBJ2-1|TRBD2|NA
CASSGGGGGERDEQFF
TGTGCCAGCAGCGGGGGCGGGGGGGGCGAACGGGATGAGCAGTTCTTC
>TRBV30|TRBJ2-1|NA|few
CAWGDYNEQFF
TGTGCCTGGGGGGACTACAATGAGCAGTTCTTC
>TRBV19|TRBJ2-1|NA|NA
CASSASGVDEQFF
TGTGCCAGTAGTGCCTCAGGGGTCGATGAGCAGTTCTTC
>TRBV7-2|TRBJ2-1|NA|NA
CASRYSGREQQFF
TGTGCCAGCAGATACTCAGGACGGGAGCAGCAGTTCTTC
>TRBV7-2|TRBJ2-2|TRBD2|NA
CASSFTSGGASTGELFF
TGTGCCAGCAGCTTTACTAGCGGGGGGGCTAGCACCGGGGAGCTGTTTTTT
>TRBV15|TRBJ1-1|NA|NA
CATSREGCTEAFF
TGTGCCACCAGCAGAGAAGGATGTACTGAAGCTTTCTTT
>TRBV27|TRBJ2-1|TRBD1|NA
CASSPSGQGISNEQFF
TGTGCCAGCAGTCCATCTGGACAGGGGATATCCAATGAGCAGTTCTTC
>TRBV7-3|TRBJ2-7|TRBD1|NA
CASSLTGKQGWSYEQYF
TGTGCCAGCAGCTTAACTGGGAAACAGGGGTGGTCCTACGAGCAGTACTTC
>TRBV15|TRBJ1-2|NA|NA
CATRGQGSFYGYTF
TGTGCCACCAGGGGCCAGGGGTCCTTCTATGGCTACACCTTC
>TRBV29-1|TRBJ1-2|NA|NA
CSVEEAEAYGYTF
TGCAGCGTTGAAGAAGCCGAGGCGTATGGCTACACCTTC
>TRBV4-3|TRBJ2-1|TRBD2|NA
CASSQEGVSGGRLSSYNEQFF
TGCGCCAGCAGCCAAGAAGGCGTCAGCGGGGGACGTTTGAGCTCCTACAATGAGCAGTTCTTC
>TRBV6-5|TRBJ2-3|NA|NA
CASSLTGTYTDTLYF
TGTGCCAGCAGCCTAACAGGGACCTACACAGATACGCTGTATTTT
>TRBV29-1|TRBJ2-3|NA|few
CSVVSPPGGADLTDTQYF
TGCAGCGTTGTAAGCCCCCCAGGGGGGGCCGATCTCACAGATACGCAGTATTTT
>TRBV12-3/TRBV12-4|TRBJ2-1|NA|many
CASSPGGAGDNEQFF
TGTGCCAGCAGTCCTGGGGGGGCAGGCGACAATGAGCAGTTCTTC
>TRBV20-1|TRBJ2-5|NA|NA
CSARDPRGEETQYF
TGCAGTGCTAGAGATCCGAGGGGGGAGGAGACCCAGTACTTC
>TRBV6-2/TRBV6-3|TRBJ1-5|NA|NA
CASSYSSGKISNQPQHF
TGTGCCAGCAGTTACTCGAGTGGCAAAATTAGCAATCAGCCCCAGCATTTT
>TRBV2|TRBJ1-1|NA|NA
CASSYLSTEAFF
TGTGCCAGCAGCTATTTAAGCACTGAAGCTTTCTTT
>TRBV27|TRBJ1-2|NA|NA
CAAGPTGYGYTF
TGTGCCGCCGGACCGACAGGTTATGGCTACACCTTC
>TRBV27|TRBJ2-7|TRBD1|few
CASSSSRDRSYEQYF
TGTGCCAGCAGTTCCTCCCGGGACAGATCCTACGAGCAGTACTTC
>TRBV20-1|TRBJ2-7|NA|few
CSARIGDPTSYEQYF
TGCAGTGCTAGAATCGGGGACCCGACCTCCTACGAGCAGTACTTC
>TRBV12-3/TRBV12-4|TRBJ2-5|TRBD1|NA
CASSKQGDETQYF
TGTGCCAGCAGCAAACAGGGGGACGAGACCCAGTACTTC
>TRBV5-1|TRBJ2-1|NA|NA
CASRRLNSYNGQFF
TGCGCCAGCAGAAGATTAAACTCCTACAATGGGCAGTTCTTC
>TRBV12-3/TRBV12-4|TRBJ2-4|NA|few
CASRLSGTSGVSEQYF
TGTGCCAGCAGGCTTTCCGGGACAAGCGGTGTATCGGAGCAGTACTTC
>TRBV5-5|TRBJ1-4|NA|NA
CASSGTYATNEKLFF
TGTGCCAGCAGCGGGACCTATGCAACTAATGAAAAACTGTTTTTT
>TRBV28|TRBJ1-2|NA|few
CASRGGQGDNYGYTF
TGTGCCAGCAGGGGCGGGCAGGGTGATAACTATGGCTACACCTTC
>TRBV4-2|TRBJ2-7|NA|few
CASSQDRRGRRNLYEQYF
TGTGCCAGCAGCCAAGATCGGCGGGGGCGCCGTAATTTATACGAGCAGTACTTC
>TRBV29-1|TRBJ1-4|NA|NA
CSVEVQEAEKLFF
TGCAGCGTTGAGGTACAGGAGGCTGAAAAACTGTTTTTT
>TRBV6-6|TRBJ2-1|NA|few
CASSYSPGRFPFF
TGTGCCAGCAGTTACTCTCCGGGACGGTTCCCGTTCTTC
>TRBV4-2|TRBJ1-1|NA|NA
CASSPLKGGNTEAFF
TGTGCCAGCAGCCCCCTGAAGGGCGGGAACACTGAAGCTTTCTTT
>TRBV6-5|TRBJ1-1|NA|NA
CASSYSGGSTEAFF
TGTGCCAGCAGTTATTCTGGGGGGAGTACTGAAGCTTTCTTT
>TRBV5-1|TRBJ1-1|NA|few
CASSLRGGRDTEAFF
TGCGCCAGCAGCTTGAGGGGAGGTCGGGACACTGAAGCTTTCTTT
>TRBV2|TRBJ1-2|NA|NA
CASSDLWGYGYTF
TGTGCCAGCAGTGACCTTTGGGGATATGGCTACACCTTC
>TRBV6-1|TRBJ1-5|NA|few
CASGLEAGVNQPQHF
TGTGCCAGCGGACTGGAGGCAGGCGTCAATCAGCCCCAGCATTTT
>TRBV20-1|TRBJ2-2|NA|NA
CSARLRDADTGELFF
TGCAGTGCTAGACTGCGGGACGCCGACACCGGGGAGCTGTTTTTT
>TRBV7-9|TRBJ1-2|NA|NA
CASTTTTDIYGYTF
TGTGCCAGCACCACGACCACCGACATTTATGGCTACACCTTC
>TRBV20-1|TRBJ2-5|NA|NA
CSARDTLFLGGETQYF
TGCAGTGCTAGAGATACGCTATTTCTTGGCGGAGAGACCCAGTACTTC
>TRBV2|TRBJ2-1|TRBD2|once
CASGERAGEGYNEQFF
TGTGCCAGCGGTGAAAGGGCGGGGGAGGGGTACAATGAGCAGTTCTTC
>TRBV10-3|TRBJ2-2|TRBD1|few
CAIGRGTGDTGELFF
TGTGCCATAGGCCGTGGGACAGGGGACACCGGGGAGCTGTTTTTT
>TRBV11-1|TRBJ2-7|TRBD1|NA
CASSLGRDRGIYEQYF
TGTGCCAGCAGCTTAGGAAGGGACAGGGGAATCTACGAGCAGTACTTC
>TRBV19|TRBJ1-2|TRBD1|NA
CVSSMPGQGVVGYTF
TGTGTCAGTAGTATGCCCGGACAGGGAGTAGTAGGCTACACCTTC